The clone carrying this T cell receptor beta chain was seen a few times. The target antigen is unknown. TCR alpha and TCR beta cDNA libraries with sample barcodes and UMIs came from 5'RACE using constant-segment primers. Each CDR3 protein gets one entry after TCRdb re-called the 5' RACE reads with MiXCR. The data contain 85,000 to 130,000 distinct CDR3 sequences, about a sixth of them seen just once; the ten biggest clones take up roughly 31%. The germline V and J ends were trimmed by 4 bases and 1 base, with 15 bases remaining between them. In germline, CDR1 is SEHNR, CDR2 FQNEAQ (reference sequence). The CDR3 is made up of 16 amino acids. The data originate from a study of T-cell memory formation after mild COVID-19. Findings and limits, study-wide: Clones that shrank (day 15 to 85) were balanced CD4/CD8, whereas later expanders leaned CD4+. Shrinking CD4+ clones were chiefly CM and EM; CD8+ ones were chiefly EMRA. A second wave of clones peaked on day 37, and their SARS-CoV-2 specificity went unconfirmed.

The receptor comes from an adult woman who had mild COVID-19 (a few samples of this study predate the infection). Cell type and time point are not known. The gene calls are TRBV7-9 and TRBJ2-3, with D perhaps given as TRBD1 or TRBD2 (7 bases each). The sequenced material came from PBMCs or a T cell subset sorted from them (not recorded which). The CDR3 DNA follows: TGTGCCAGCAGCTACCAGGGGGGGGCTGGCACAGATACGCAGTATTTT. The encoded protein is CASSYQGGAGTDTQYF.